This entry concerns a single T cell receptor beta chain. Its antigen is still unknown. The sample comes from a study of vaccination effects on CD4 cells after COVID-19. The protocol was immunoSEQ multiplex PCR, while the TCRdb copy is restricted to in-frame clones and leaves out a portion. The sample contains fewer than 30,000 clones, about 80% of which appear only once. Sequencing followed a ViraFEST assay step that expanded antigen-specific CD4+ T cells with viral peptide pools. CD4+ T cells were isolated after 10 days of culture. Vaccinees lacked prior SARS-CoV-2 infection and tested negative for nucleocapsid antibodies. After approximately 2 million PBMC were placed in each well, they were cultured with about 10 IU/ml IL-2 and approximately 9.6 ug/ml peptides. At days 3 and 7, half of the medium was exchanged for IL-2 medium. Trimming pared 0 bases from V and 7 bases from J, leaving 10 bases between. From germline, CDR1 is SGHAT and CDR2 FQNNGV. The CDR3 spans 15 residues.

Material: CD4+ T cells from PBMCs cultured with SARS-CoV-2 spike peptides, obtained before COVID-19 vaccination. The clonotype comes from a human donor who received a COVID-19 vaccine. The chain is built from TRBV11-2 and TRBJ1-6; D is perhaps TRBD1 (5 bases). CDR3 amino acids: CASSLDPGANSPLHF. Written as DNA, the CDR3 is TGTGCCAGCAGCTTAGATCCCGGGGCAAATTCACCCCTCCACTTT. Complete variable domain (other parts from reference TRBV11-2 and TRBJ1-6): EAGVAQSPRYKIIEKRQSVAFWCNPISGHATLYWYQQILGQGPKLLIQFQNNGVVDDSQLPKDRFSAERLKGVDSTLKIQPAKLEDSAVYLCASSLDPGANSPLHFGNGTRLTVT.